The source of this T cell receptor (beta chain) is a study of blood T cells in healthy people across ages. In the study overall: When template switching was applied, about one barcoded beta molecule was captured per two T cells. Study conclusions and caveats: In the absence of known donor CMV status, changes in expanded clonotypes were possibly confounded. A conclusive naive versus antigen-experienced comparison was prevented by the unsorted PBMCs.

This CDR3 has 15 residues. Per germline, CDR1 DFQATT and CDR2 SNEGSKA (reference sequence). The authors ran a second PCR of roughly 6 to 12 cycles using a sample-barcoded 5' primer and a J-beta primer mix. TCRdb re-called the 5' RACE reads with MiXCR, one entry per CDR3 protein. The data show about 1 million distinct CDR3 sequences, under 30% seen once. About this clonotype itself: As yet, its antigen is unknown.

These data were likewise used in another study, on T cells of mothers and their children. That work states: Reads recorded for TCR beta CDR3 numbered over 9 million per mother and roughly 2.7 million per child.

The rearrangement uses TRBV20-1 and TRBJ2-5, with a weak D call TRBD2 (6 bases). The J call may not be correct, given that the DNA end is closer to TRBJ2-1. This clonotype was obtained from a girl aged 2-10 years in good health. Sequenced: blood. CDR3 sequence (DNA): TGCAGTGCCTCCCCACGGGAGCGAGGATATGATGAGCAGTTCTTC. It is translated as CSASPRERGYDEQFF.